The 29 T cell receptor beta chains reported below all come from one sample, sequenced in a study of T cell responses to AZD1222 COVID-19 vaccine. Assay used: immunoSEQ multiplex PCR; TCRdb lists only in-frame clones, some missing. The sample contains about 96,000 clones, 80% to 90% of which appear only once. The sequenced sample was peripheral blood, obtained on day 0 of AZD1222 vaccination. These receptors all come from an adult in good health.

This clone was counted a single time. CDR3 coding DNA: TGTGCCAGCAGCCCACGGTACGGACAGCCCCAAGAGACCCAGTACTTC. Its protein is CASSPRYGQPQETQYF. The chain couples TRBV7-6 to TRBJ2-5, with D maybe TRBD1 (6 bases). V lost 5 bases, J lost 1 base, and 17 bases lay in between. The CDR3 loop spans 16 amino acids. CDR1 and CDR2 from the germline V gene are SGHVS and FNYEAQ.

The rearrangement links TRBV9 to TRBJ1-6; tentative D call: TRBD1 (5 bases). Germline CDR1 reads SGDLS; CDR2 reads YYNGEE. The CDR3 contains 14 residues. Trimming shortened V by 2 bases and J by 5 bases, and 8 bases separated the two germline ends. The CDR3 DNA reads as TGTGCCAGCAGCGTTGACAGTCATAATTCACCCCTCCACTTT. Translated: CASSVDSHNSPLHF.

This sequence joins TRBV19 and TRBJ1-6; TRBD1 matches at 8 bases. The J segment lost 8 bases and the V segment lost 4 bases, leaving 4 bases of the junction unmatched. Germline V gene lookup returns CDR1 LNHDA and CDR2 SQIVND (reference sequence). The CDR3 is made up of 14 amino acids. The CDR3 loop is CASSRDRRDSPLHF. DNA for the CDR3: TGTGCCAGTAGTAGGGACAGGCGAGATTCACCCCTCCACTTT. Filled out from reference TRBV19 and TRBJ1-6, the complete variable domain reads DGGITQSPKYLFRKEGQNVTLSCEQNLNHDAMYWYRQDPGQGLRLIYYSQIVNDFQKGDIAEGYSVSREKKESFPLTVTSAQKNPTAFYLCASSRDRRDSPLHFGNGTRLTVT.

The V call is TRBV28, the J call TRBJ1-2; the D is unclear. The V and J ends lost 6 bases and 4 bases respectively, with 21 bases between them. Germline V lookup: CDR1 MDHEN, CDR2 SYDVKM. CDR3 length equals 16 residues. This CDR3 is CASSPLDRKPGYGYTF. The CDR3 DNA reads as TGTGCCAGCAGCCCCCTAGACCGGAAGCCGGGCTATGGCTACACCTTC.

The V call is TRBV18, the J call TRBJ1-5; D perhaps matches TRBD1 (5 bases). Germline loops: CDR1 KGHSH, CDR2 LQKENI. V was cut by 3 bases and J by 1 base, with 13 bases left in between. CDR3 length equals 16 residues. For the CDR3, the DNA is TGTGCCAGCTCACCGGAGGGACCCTTAAGCAATCAGCCCCAGCATTTT. Translated: CASSPEGPLSNQPQHF.

This chain connects TRBV2 to TRBJ1-6; D uncertain. The CDR3 length is 17 residues. Looked up from germline, CDR1 is SNHLY and CDR2 is FYNNEI. The V end was cut by 4 bases, the J end by 10 bases, with 23 bases between. Written as DNA, the CDR3 is TGTGCCAGCAGTGGAAACCTATTGAACAGTGTGGGGTCACCCCTCCACTTT. Residues: CASSGNLLNSVGSPLHF.

The chain uses TRBV12-3 or TRBV12-4 and TRBJ1-5; D gene uncertain. The length of the CDR3 is 12 residues. Trimming cost V 6 bases and J 9 bases, with 12 bases left between them. The CDR3 DNA reads as TGTGCCAGCAGCCCCTTATGGCGGCCCCAGCATTTT. Its protein product is CASSPLWRPQHF.

The chain uses TRBV10-3 and TRBJ1-3; D gene ambiguous. CDR1 is ENHRY, CDR2 SYGVKD, per germline. There are 15 residues in the CDR3. Trimming stripped 3 bases from V and 0 bases from J, with 9 bases between. CDR3 bases: TGTGCCATCAGTGACAAGGACCTCTCTGGAAACACCATATATTTT. As protein: CAISDKDLSGNTIYF.

This chain joins TRBV11-2 and TRBJ2-5, with D perhaps matching TRBD1 (6 bases). The CDR3 has 15 residues. Germline CDR1 reads SGHAT; CDR2 reads FQNNGV. V was pared by 6 bases and J by 4 bases, with 18 bases between. The CDR3: CASSFNRARGETQYF. As DNA, the CDR3 is TGTGCCAGCAGTTTTAACAGGGCGAGGGGAGAGACCCAGTACTTC.

This clone was detected once. The chain couples TRBV6-5 to TRBJ2-1; D assignment may be TRBD1 or TRBD2 (6 bases each). The V end was cut by 5 bases, the J end by 8 bases, with 19 bases between. This CDR3 comprises 15 residues. The germline CDR1 and CDR2 sequences are MNHEY and SVGAGI. The chain's CDR3 is CASSLRGPPRDEQFF. The CDR3 nucleotides are TGTGCCAGCAGTCTTCGGGGGCCCCCAAGGGATGAGCAGTTCTTC.

The rearrangement joins TRBV28 to TRBJ2-7, with 12 bases fitting TRBD1. The CDR3 runs 14 residues. J gave up 3 bases and V 5 bases, and 2 bases lay outside the gene matches. Germline loops: CDR1 MDHEN, CDR2 SYDVKM. CDR3 sequence (DNA): TGTGCCAGCAGTCGGGACAGGGGGCTCTACGAGCAGTACTTC. It translates to CASSRDRGLYEQYF.

The chain uses TRBV7-9 and TRBJ2-5; D is unresolved. The germline gives CDR1 SEHNR, CDR2 FQNEAQ (reference sequence). Trimming shortened V by 1 base and J by 8 bases, and 8 bases separated the two germline ends. This CDR3 is 12 amino acids long. The CDR3 loop reads CASSLDLRTQYF. CDR3 nucleotide sequence: TGTGCCAGCAGCTTAGATCTGAGAACCCAGTACTTC.

This chain joins TRBV7-9 and TRBJ2-1; D remains unclear. The CDR3 runs 15 residues. V lost 2 bases and J 2 bases, leaving 10 bases between the germline ends. Germline V gene sequence: CDR1 SEHNR, CDR2 FQNEAQ (reference sequence). The CDR3, as DNA: TGTGCCAGCAGCTTAAGGTCCGGAACCTACAATGAGCAGTTCTTC. Its protein is CASSLRSGTYNEQFF.

V usage is TRBV28 and J usage is TRBJ1-2; a weak D match, TRBD1 (5 bases). V was cut by 10 bases and J by 8 bases, with 17 bases left in between. This CDR3 spans 12 amino acids. The germline gives CDR1 MDHEN, CDR2 SYDVKM. In DNA form, the CDR3 reads TGTGCCACCAAGGGGCCTTCCGGGGGCTACACCTTC. Encoded protein: CATKGPSGGYTF.

The CDR3 bases are TGTGCCAGCGCAGGGGACAGGGGGCAAGGAAACACCATATATTTT. Its protein product is CASAGDRGQGNTIYF. The chain joins TRBV25-1 to TRBJ1-3; TRBD1 matches at 12 bases. The CDR3 length is 15 residues. Trimming removed 8 bases from V and 4 bases from J; junction bases left unmatched: 6. CDR1 MGHDK and CDR2 SYGVNS come from the germline V gene.

In nucleotides, the CDR3 is TGTGCCAGCAGCCGACGTGATGGGGGCACAGATACGCAGTATTTT. It encodes CASSRRDGGTDTQYF. The chain links TRBV7-3 to TRBJ2-3, with unresolved D. Trimming stripped 5 bases from V and 1 base from J, with 13 bases between. Per the germline V gene, CDR1 is SGHTA and CDR2 is FQGTGA. This CDR3 is 15 amino acids long.

The chain combines TRBV23-1 with TRBJ2-3; 11 positions agree with TRBD2. TRBV23-1 belongs to the ORF category, with a function that is uncertain. This CDR3 contains 20 residues. Trimming removed 6 bases from V and 1 base from J; junction bases left unmatched: 18. The CDR3 sequence: CASRPLAGGNLRVRTDTQYF. The CDR3 coding sequence is TGCGCCAGCAGACCCCTAGCGGGGGGAAACCTAAGAGTTCGCACAGATACGCAGTATTTT.

This clone has only one observation. The genes are TRBV7-3 and TRBJ2-1, with a weak D call TRBD1 (5 bases). The CDR3 consists of 14 residues. V shed 5 bases and J shed 5 bases, with 13 bases lying between them. Looked up from germline, CDR1 is SGHTA and CDR2 is FQGTGA. CDR3 in DNA: TGTGCCAGCAGCCCCGATCGACAGAACAATGAGCAGTTCTTC. Its translation: CASSPDRQNNEQFF.

The chain links TRBV5-4 to TRBJ1-4; TRBD1 might be the D (6 bases). V gave up 5 bases and J gave up 5 bases, with 10 bases separating them. CDR1 and CDR2 from the germline V gene are SGHNT and YYREEE (reference sequence). The length of the CDR3 is 13 residues. The CDR3 loop is CASRQQGNEKLFF. The CDR3, as DNA: TGTGCCAGCAGACAACAGGGAAATGAAAAACTGTTTTTT.

This chain uses TRBV5-4 with TRBJ1-2, with TRBD1 matching 8 bases. V was pared by 1 base and J by 3 bases, with 5 bases of the junction left unmatched. CDR1 and CDR2 from the germline V gene are SGHNT and YYREEE (reference sequence). The CDR3 is made up of 15 amino acids. CDR3 region: CASSLFGQGYYGYTF. The CDR3 DNA reads TGTGCCAGCAGCTTGTTCGGACAGGGTTACTATGGCTACACCTTC.

In DNA form, the CDR3 reads TGTGCCAGCAGCTTGGGGGGCTCCTACAATGAGCAGTTCTTC. Translation: CASSLGGSYNEQFF. The chain recombines TRBV5-5 with TRBJ2-1; no clear D. CDR1 and CDR2 (germline): SGHKS, YYEKEE (reference sequence). The ends were cut back, 0 bases at V and 0 bases at J, with 4 bases in the middle. There are 14 residues in the CDR3.

This chain links TRBV4-2 with TRBJ2-7, with 11 bases aligning to TRBD2. CDR1 is LGHNA, CDR2 YNFKEQ, per germline. J gave up 4 bases and V 0 bases, and 2 bases lay outside the gene matches. The CDR3 runs 15 residues. The DNA of the CDR3 is TGTGCCAGCAGCCAAGATGGGACTAGCGGTTACGAGCAGTACTTC. Translating it yields CASSQDGTSGYEQYF.

The genes are TRBV4-3 and TRBJ2-7; D perhaps matches TRBD1 (6 bases). This CDR3 comprises 20 residues. Germline-derived CDR1 and CDR2 are LGHNA and YSLEER. V was clipped by 0 bases and J by 0 bases, with 24 bases between them. CDR3 bases: TGCGCCAGCAGCCAAGAATTCGGCCTTAGATGGGGGCCCCTCTCCTACGAGCAGTACTTC. Protein sequence: CASSQEFGLRWGPLSYEQYF.

This sequence joins TRBV13 and TRBJ1-2; D uncertain. The germline V gene has CDR1 PRHDT and CDR2 FYEKMQ (reference sequence). The CDR3 is 14 residues long. V was shortened by 3 bases and J by 0 bases, with 8 bases between the two germline ends. In DNA, the CDR3 is TGTGCCAGCAGCTTCCACAGATCTAACTATGGCTACACCTTC. Protein: CASSFHRSNYGYTF.

This chain uses TRBV4-1 with TRBJ1-2; 9 bases are a match to TRBD1. The CDR3 spans 18 residues. Germline V gene data show CDR1 as MGHRA and CDR2 as YSYEKL. Unmatched junction bases numbered 11, after V lost 2 bases and J lost 1 base. In nucleotides, the CDR3 is TGCGCCAGCAGCCAACCGGGACAGGGCTTGAGGGATAACTATGGCTACACCTTC. As protein: CASSQPGQGLRDNYGYTF.

The chain joins TRBV9 to TRBJ1-1, with D tentatively TRBD1 (5 bases). V gave up 3 bases and J gave up 5 bases, with 11 bases separating them. CDR1 is SGDLS and CDR2 is YYNGEE in the germline V gene. There are 13 residues in the CDR3. DNA for the CDR3: TGTGCCAGCAGCGCATCCCCAGGGACTGAAGCTTTCTTT. Protein: CASSASPGTEAFF.

Written as DNA, the CDR3 is TGTGCCTGGAGTGAAACGATTAATCAGCCCCAGCATTTT. It yields the protein CAWSETINQPQHF. The chain is built from TRBV30 and TRBJ1-5, with D unclear. Trimming took 1 base from V and 4 from J, leaving 8 bases between them. Germline-derived CDR1 and CDR2 are GTSNPN and SVGIG (reference sequence). This CDR3 is 13 amino acids long. The whole variable domain, remainder taken from reference TRBV30 and TRBJ1-5, is SQTIHQWPATLVQPVGSPLSLECTVEGTSNPNLYWYRQAAGRGLQLLFYSVGIGQISSEVPQNLSASRPQDRQFILSSKKLLLSDSGFYLCAWSETINQPQHFGDGTRLSIL.

V usage is TRBV7-9 and J usage is TRBJ1-1; weak D call: TRBD1 (6 bases). The CDR3 has 13 amino acids. Germline assignment: CDR1 SEHNR and CDR2 FQNEAQ (reference sequence). V lost 5 bases and J 5 bases, leaving 12 bases between the germline ends. The CDR3 region is CASSQETGTEAFF. CDR3 nucleotides: TGTGCCAGCAGCCAAGAAACAGGGACTGAAGCTTTCTTT.

This clone has a single count. The chain is built from TRBV7-2 and TRBJ2-1; 7 nucleotides match TRBD2. This CDR3 contains 16 residues. From germline, CDR1 is SGHTA and CDR2 FQGNSA. With 3 bases clipped from V and 3 bases from J, the junction kept 8 bases outside the gene matches. The CDR3 sequence is CASSFTGGSHYNEQFF. CDR3 DNA sequence: TGTGCCAGCAGCTTTACCGGGGGGTCCCACTACAATGAGCAGTTCTTC. The full variable domain, in which reference TRBV7-2 and TRBJ2-1 provide the parts outside the CDR3, is GAGVSQSPSNKVTEKGKDVELRCDPISGHTALYWYRQSLGQGLEFLIYFQGNSAPDKSGLPSDRFSAERTGGSVSTLTIQRTQQEDSAVYLCASSFTGGSHYNEQFFGPGTRLTVL.